This record looks at one T cell receptor (beta chain) sequence and its context. Germline CDR1 GTSNPN, CDR2 SVGIG (reference sequence). Trimming cost V 1 base and J 2 bases, with 9 bases left between them. The CDR3 is 13 amino acids. The sample originates from a study of T-cell reconstitution after alpha-beta-depleted transplantation in children. Library preparation (for TCRbeta) was performed with unique molecular identifiers. TCRdb analysed the PCR reads with MiXCR anew, one entry per CDR3 protein. The sample yields fewer than 550,000 distinct CDR3 sequences, roughly 10% seen once. This sample comprised PBMCs from the stem cell graft donor, obtained from the stem cell graft. The chain has TRBV30 and TRBJ2-7; D possibly corresponds to TRBD1 (5 bases). The sequence was obtained from a human donor who donated a stem cell graft to a child with acute myeloid leukemia. CDR3 DNA: TGTGCCTGGAGTGGACAGATCACCTACGAGCAGTACTTC. This sequence encodes CAWSGQITYEQYF.